The 9 T cell receptor beta chains below come from one sample, sequenced in a study of shared clonotypes between healthy human individuals. Only in-frame clones appear in the TCRdb table, and some are missing; sequencing was by immunoSEQ multiplex PCR. The profile covers 850,000 to 1,100,000 clones, with 60% to 85% appearing a single time and about 0.89% taken by the ten largest. Specimen: memory CD4+ T cells from PBMCs. Sample subset: CD45RA-negative fraction. The receptors shown here come from a young man in good health. Some clones in this sample may be carry-over from other donors' samples.

This chain joins TRBV2 and TRBJ2-3; TRBD1 might be the D (6 bases). This CDR3 contains 15 residues. The V end was cut by 5 bases, the J end by 7 bases, with 19 bases between. Germline V gene lookup returns CDR1 SNHLY and CDR2 FYNNEI. The CDR3: CASSLGQTTANTQYF. The CDR3 DNA reads TGTGCCAGCAGTTTAGGACAGACAACAGCGAATACGCAGTATTTT.

The chain links TRBV5-6 to TRBJ1-2; D is unresolved. Germline V lookup: CDR1 SGHDT, CDR2 YYEEEE. The CDR3 totals 13 residues. V was pared by 3 bases and J by 4 bases, with 10 bases between. The CDR3, as DNA: TGTGCCAGCAGCTCCTCTCGAAGCTATGGCTACACCTTC. As protein: CASSSSRSYGYTF.

This CDR3 reads CSSLSSYQETQYF. The CDR3, as DNA: TGCAGCTCATTATCGAGCTACCAAGAGACCCAGTACTTC. The chain combines TRBV29-1 with TRBJ2-5; D gene unclear. CDR3 length equals 13 residues. V lost 8 bases to trimming and J lost 0 bases, with 13 bases between them. The germline V gene has CDR1 SQVTM and CDR2 ANQGSEA.

V usage is TRBV18 and J usage is TRBJ1-6; 9 bases agree with TRBD1. The germline V gene encodes CDR1 KGHSH and CDR2 LQKENI. Trimming removed 3 bases from V and 10 bases from J; junction bases left unmatched: 4. The CDR3 spans 14 residues. As DNA, the CDR3 is TGTGCCAGCTCACCTGCCGGACAGGGGTCACCCCTCCACTTT. It codes for CASSPAGQGSPLHF.

As to this clone: A much more abundant neighbour one base away suggests this may be a read error. Other nucleotide sequences from this sample produce the same CDR3. This chain joins TRBV6-6 and TRBJ2-1; D unresolved. CDR1 and CDR2 from the germline V gene are MNHNY and SVGAGI (reference sequence). CDR3 length: 11 residues. CDR3 sequence (DNA): TGTGCCAGCAGTTACTACGATGAGCAGTTCTTC. Its protein is CASSYYDEQFF.

The chain joins TRBV5-4 to TRBJ2-1, with D possibly matching TRBD2 (5 bases). CDR1 is SGHNT, CDR2 YYREEE, per germline (reference sequence). The CDR3 loop spans 15 amino acids. Trimming took off 4 bases at V and 2 bases at J, with 13 bases between the two ends. CDR3 residues: CASSRAGNPYNEQFF. In DNA, the CDR3 is TGTGCCAGCAGCCGGGCCGGGAACCCCTACAATGAGCAGTTCTTC.

This sequence joins TRBV4-1 and TRBJ2-2; possible D gene TRBD2, 6 bases. CDR3 size: 15 residues. CDR1 and CDR2 from the germline V gene are MGHRA and YSYEKL. The germline V and J ends were trimmed by 1 base and 3 bases, with 9 bases remaining between them. CDR3 protein: CASSQARGYTGELFF. CDR3 DNA: TGCGCCAGCAGCCAAGCACGGGGGTACACCGGGGAGCTGTTTTTT.

This chain uses TRBV7-9 with TRBJ1-4; no reliable D call. CDR3 length equals 12 residues. Deletions cut 6 bases from V and 12 bases from J, with 14 bases between. In germline, CDR1 is SEHNR, CDR2 FQNEAQ (reference sequence). The CDR3 region is CASSPGPRELFF. As DNA, the CDR3 is TGTGCCAGCAGTCCGGGTCCCCGAGAACTGTTTTTT.

A remark on this clone: Other DNA sequences in this sample translate to the same CDR3. V gene TRBV28 combines with J gene TRBJ2-7; D ambiguous. This CDR3 spans 13 amino acids. V was clipped by 3 bases and J by 5 bases, with 11 bases between them. Germline values: CDR1 MDHEN, CDR2 SYDVKM. Written as DNA, the CDR3 is TGTGCCAGCAGTTTTTCAGTCTCGAACGAGCAGTACTTC. Its protein product is CASSFSVSNEQYF.